Listed here are 15 T cell receptor beta chains from one sample, sequenced in a study of blood T cells in healthy people across ages (dated by TCRdb to about 2015). Libraries were made using 5' RACE. The data were produced on an Illumina HiSeq 2500. A second roughly 6 to 12 cycle PCR used a sample-barcoded 5' primer and a J-beta primer mix. TCRdb applied fastp at Q25 and MiXCR to the public reads, then kept only in-frame beta chains. Entries are consolidated by CDR3 protein sequence, retaining the most common genes and DNA. The table for this sample lists about 650,000 distinct CDR3 sequences; roughly 32% of them were counted only once. Jointly, the top ten make up roughly 14% of the sample. The sequenced sample was blood. Receptor source: a woman at least 80 years old in good health. Donor details come from another sample of the same person, matched by shared clones.

As for this clonotype: A much more abundant neighbour one base away suggests this may be a read error. This chain links TRBV29-1 with TRBJ2-3; possible D gene TRBD1, 5 bases. This CDR3 comprises 14 residues. Trimming left V 4 bases short and J 4 bases short, with 15 bases between. Germline V gives CDR1 SQVTM, CDR2 ANQGSEA. In nucleotides, the CDR3 is TGCAGCGTTGGAAGGGGCGACCCCGCAGATACGCAGTATTTT. As protein: CSVGRGDPADTQYF.

Many counts were recorded for this clonotype. The genes are TRBV20-1 and TRBJ1-2; D is ambiguous. The CDR3 has 13 residues. Germline assignment: CDR1 DFQATT and CDR2 SNEGSKA (reference sequence). Trimming cost V 1 base and J 2 bases, with 8 bases left between them. The CDR3 protein is CSARGEQNYGYTF. The CDR3 DNA reads TGCAGTGCTAGAGGCGAACAGAACTATGGCTACACCTTC.

Regarding this clonotype: Being one base from a much bigger clone, this may be a read error. The chain carries TRBV5-1 and TRBJ2-6; perhaps TRBD1 as D (6 bases). This CDR3 region has 17 residues. In germline, CDR1 is SGHRS, CDR2 YFSETQ. Trimming removed 4 bases at V and 2 bases at J, with 16 bases between. The CDR3 here is CASSNRTVVPGANVLTF. The CDR3 DNA follows: TGCGCCAGCAGCAACAGGACAGTGGTCCCTGGGGCCAACGTCCTGACTTTC.

On this clonotype itself: A much larger clone differs from this one at a single base, so this may be a read error. The V gene is TRBV27, the J gene TRBJ2-5, with D possibly matching TRBD2 (7 bases). The J call may be in error: the DNA end matches TRBJ2-7 better. This CDR3 region has 16 residues. CDR1 is MNHEY, CDR2 SMNVEV, per germline (reference sequence). CDR3 loop: CASSLSGGQIRVEQYF. CDR3 nucleotide sequence: TGTGCCAGCAGTTTATCGGGGGGGCAGATCAGGGTCGAGCAGTACTTC.

The sample holds many counts of this clonotype. This chain connects TRBV5-6 to TRBJ2-3, with D unclear. From germline, CDR1 is SGHDT and CDR2 YYEEEE. The CDR3 loop spans 14 amino acids. Trimming shortened V by 5 bases and J by 0 bases, and 10 bases separated the two germline ends. The CDR3 loop is CASRNRFSTDTQYF. In DNA form, the CDR3 reads TGTGCCAGCAGGAACAGATTTAGCACAGATACGCAGTATTTT.

This sequence joins TRBV5-1 and TRBJ2-1; 12 positions agree with TRBD2. The J segment lost 9 bases and the V segment lost 4 bases, leaving 11 bases of the junction unmatched. This CDR3 comprises 16 residues. The germline V gene encodes CDR1 SGHRS and CDR2 YFSETQ. The CDR3 coding sequence is TGCGCCAGCAGCACACAACTAGCGGGGGGCCGGGGTGAGCAGTTCTTC. Translated: CASSTQLAGGRGEQFF.

Of note for this clonotype: A much larger clone lies a single base off, so this may be a read error. V usage is TRBV28 and J usage is TRBJ2-5; D call uncertain. This CDR3 is 14 amino acids long. Germline lookup yields CDR1 MDHEN and CDR2 SYDVKM. Trimming took off 4 bases at V and 2 bases at J, with 11 bases between the two ends. The DNA of the CDR3 is TGTGCCAGCAGTTGGCCGACTGGACAAGAGACCCAGTACTTC. Encoded protein: CASSWPTGQETQYF.

The chain recombines TRBV28 with TRBJ2-5; D may be TRBD1 (6 bases). With the DNA end fitting TRBJ2-7 better, the J assignment may be wrong. Germline V gives CDR1 MDHEN, CDR2 SYDVKM. The CDR3 extends over 16 amino acids. The CDR3: CASSFTGQHNTYEQYF. CDR3 nucleotide sequence: TGTGCCAGCAGTTTTACGGGACAACACAACACCTACGAGCAGTACTTC.

This clonotype has only a few counts. The chain joins TRBV20-1 to TRBJ2-5; 10 bases fit TRBD2. Germline V gives CDR1 DFQATT, CDR2 SNEGSKA (reference sequence). V gave up 0 bases and J gave up 1 base; unmatched junction bases: 5. The CDR3 is 16 residues long. CDR3: CSARDFLAGAQETQYF. The CDR3 DNA is TGCAGTGCTAGAGATTTCCTAGCGGGGGCCCAAGAGACCCAGTACTTC.

This clonotype was recorded many times. The chain combines TRBV7-6 with TRBJ2-1, with 7 bases fitting TRBD2. CDR1 is SGHVS and CDR2 is FNYEAQ in the germline V gene. CDR3 length equals 17 residues. V dropped 5 bases and J dropped 7; count of bases not matched to a gene: 17. CDR3 DNA: TGTGCCAGCAGCCCGCAGCCGATGCGAACCGGGGGGAATGAGCAGTTCTTC. Translation: CASSPQPMRTGGNEQFF. The complete variable domain, with remaining parts taken from reference TRBV7-6 and TRBJ2-1, reads GAGVSQSPRYKVTKRGQDVALRCDPISGHVSLYWYRQALGQGPEFLTYFNYEAQQDKSGLPNDRFSAERPEGSISTLTIQRTEQRDSAMYRCASSPQPMRTGGNEQFFGPGTRLTVL.

This clonotype was observed a few times. The rearrangement uses TRBV2 and TRBJ2-1; unclear D gene. The germline CDR1 and CDR2 sequences are SNHLY and FYNNEI. The CDR3 extends over 12 amino acids. Trimming pared 3 bases from V and 9 bases from J, leaving 9 bases between. CDR3 nucleotides: TGTGCCAGCAGTGATCGCGCCCGTGAGCAGTTCTTC. Amino acids: CASSDRAREQFF.

This clonotype has a single count. J is TRBJ1-2 and V is TRBV20-1; D is uncertain. Germline CDR1 and CDR2: DFQATT and SNEGSKA (reference sequence). The ends were cut back, 3 bases at V and 4 bases at J, with 15 bases in the middle. The CDR3 is 14 amino acids. The CDR3 DNA follows: TGCAGTGCTAGTAACGCACTCCGGGGCTATGGCTACACCTTC. Amino acid sequence: CSASNALRGYGYTF.

Details on this clonotype: A much larger clone is a single base away; this may be a read error. J is TRBJ2-3 and V is TRBV30; 12 bases fit TRBD1. Germline V lookup: CDR1 GTSNPN, CDR2 SVGIG (reference sequence). The CDR3 is 15 amino acids. In nucleotides, the CDR3 is TGTGCCCGGAGCGAGGGGACAGGGGGCGCAGATACGCAGTATTTT. Translated, it gives CARSEGTGGADTQYF.

This clonotype came up many times. This sequence joins TRBV12-3 or TRBV12-4 and TRBJ2-4; maybe TRBD2 (7 bases). Trimming took 6 bases from V and 8 from J, leaving 14 bases between them. This CDR3 is built from 13 residues. The CDR3 DNA is TGTGCCAGCAGCCTAGGGGGGGCGTACATTCAGTACTTC. Its translation is CASSLGGAYIQYF.

This clonotype was found a few times. A much larger clone differs from this one at a single base, so this may be a read error. The rearrangement links TRBV20-1 to TRBJ2-1; tentatively, D is TRBD1 (6 bases). The DNA end is more similar to TRBJ2-7, so the J call may be wrong. The germline V gene encodes CDR1 DFQATT and CDR2 SNEGSKA (reference sequence). CDR3 length equals 16 residues. The CDR3 region has the DNA TGCAGTGCACACCAGATACAGGGTGACTCCTACAATGAGCAGTACTTC. Protein product: CSAHQIQGDSYNEQYF.